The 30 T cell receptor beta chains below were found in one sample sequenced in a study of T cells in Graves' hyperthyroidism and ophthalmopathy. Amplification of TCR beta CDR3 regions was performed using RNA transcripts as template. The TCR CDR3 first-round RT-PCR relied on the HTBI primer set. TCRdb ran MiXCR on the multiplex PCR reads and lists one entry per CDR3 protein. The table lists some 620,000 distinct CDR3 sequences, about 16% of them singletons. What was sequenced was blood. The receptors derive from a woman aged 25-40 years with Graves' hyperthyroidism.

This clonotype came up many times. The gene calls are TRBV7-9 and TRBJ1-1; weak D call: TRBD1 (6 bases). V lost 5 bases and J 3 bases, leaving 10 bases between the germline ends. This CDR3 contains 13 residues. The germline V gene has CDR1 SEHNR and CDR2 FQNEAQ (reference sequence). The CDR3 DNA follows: TGTGCCAGCAGCCGGGACACTTACACTGAAGCTTTCTTT. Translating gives CASSRDTYTEAFF.

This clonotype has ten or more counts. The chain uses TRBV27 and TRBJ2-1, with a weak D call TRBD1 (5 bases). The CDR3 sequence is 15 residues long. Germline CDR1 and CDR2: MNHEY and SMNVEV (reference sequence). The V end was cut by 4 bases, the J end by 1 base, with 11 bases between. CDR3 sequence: CASSYRQPSYNEQFF. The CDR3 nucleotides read TGTGCCAGCAGTTACCGACAGCCTTCCTACAATGAGCAGTTCTTC.

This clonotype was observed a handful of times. The CDR3 bases are TGTGCCAGCAGTTTCATGAAAGGGACAGGGAACCAAGAGACCCAGTACTTC. This translates into CASSFMKGTGNQETQYF. The V and J genes are TRBV27 and TRBJ2-5; 9 nucleotides line up with TRBD1. Unmatched junction bases numbered 8, after V lost 3 bases and J lost 0 bases. The CDR3 totals 17 residues. Per the germline V gene, CDR1 is MNHEY and CDR2 is SMNVEV (reference sequence).

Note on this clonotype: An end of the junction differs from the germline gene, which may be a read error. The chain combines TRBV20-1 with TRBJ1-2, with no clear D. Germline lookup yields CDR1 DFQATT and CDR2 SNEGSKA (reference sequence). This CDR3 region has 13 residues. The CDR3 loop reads CSAREPANHGYTF. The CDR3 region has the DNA TGCAGTGCTAGAGAACCTGCTAACCATGGCTACACCTTC.

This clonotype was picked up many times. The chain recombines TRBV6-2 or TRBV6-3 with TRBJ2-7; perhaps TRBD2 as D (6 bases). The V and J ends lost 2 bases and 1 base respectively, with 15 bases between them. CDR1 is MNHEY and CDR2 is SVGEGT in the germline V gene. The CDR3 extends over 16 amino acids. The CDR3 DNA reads TGTGCCAGCAGTTACAAGCTAGCGACCCGTTCCTACGAGCAGTACTTC. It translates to CASSYKLATRSYEQYF.

The DNA for the CDR3 is TGTGCCAGCACAAATACAGGGGTTCAAAATGAGCAGTTCTTC. This gives the protein CASTNTGVQNEQFF. J is TRBJ2-1 and V is TRBV7-9; 7 bases agree with TRBD1. Germline V gives CDR1 SEHNR, CDR2 FQNEAQ (reference sequence). Trimming cost V 7 bases and J 7 bases; bases outside gene matches: 10. The CDR3 consists of 14 residues.

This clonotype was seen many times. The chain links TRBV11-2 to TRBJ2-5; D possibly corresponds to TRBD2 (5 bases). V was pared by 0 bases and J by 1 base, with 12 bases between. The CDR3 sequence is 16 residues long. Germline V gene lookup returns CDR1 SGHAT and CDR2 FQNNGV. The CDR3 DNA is TGTGCCAGCAGCTTAGAACCCTCGGGGTCCCAAGAGACCCAGTACTTC. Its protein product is CASSLEPSGSQETQYF.

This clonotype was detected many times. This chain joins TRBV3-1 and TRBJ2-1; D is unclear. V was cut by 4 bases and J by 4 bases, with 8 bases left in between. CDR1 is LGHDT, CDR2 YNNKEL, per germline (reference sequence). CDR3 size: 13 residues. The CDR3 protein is CASSPDGYNEQFF. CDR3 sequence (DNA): TGTGCCAGCAGCCCAGACGGGTACAATGAGCAGTTCTTC.

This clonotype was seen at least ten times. In DNA form, the CDR3 reads TGCAGTGCTGGCCAGGGTTGGAGCGATGAGCAGTTCTTC. Residues: CSAGQGWSDEQFF. The V gene is TRBV20-1, the J gene TRBJ2-1, with D possibly matching TRBD1 (5 bases). Germline assignment: CDR1 DFQATT and CDR2 SNEGSKA (reference sequence). Trimming took 5 bases from V and 8 from J, leaving 16 bases between them. CDR3 length: 13 amino acids.

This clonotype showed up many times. The CDR3 reads CASRAGEVFTDTQYF. The CDR3 bases are TGTGCCAGCAGGGCCGGAGAGGTCTTCACAGATACGCAGTATTTT. This chain joins TRBV27 and TRBJ2-3; D uncertain. Germline assignment: CDR1 MNHEY and CDR2 SMNVEV (reference sequence). The CDR3 is made up of 15 amino acids. Trimming removed 6 bases at V and 2 bases at J, with 15 bases between.

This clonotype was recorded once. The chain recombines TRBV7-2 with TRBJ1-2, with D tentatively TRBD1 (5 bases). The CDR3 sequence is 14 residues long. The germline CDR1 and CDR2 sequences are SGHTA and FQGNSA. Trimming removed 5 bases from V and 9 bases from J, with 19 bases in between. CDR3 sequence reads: CASSGGTAEKSYTF. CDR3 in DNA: TGTGCCAGCAGCGGGGGGACGGCGGAGAAGAGCTACACCTTC.

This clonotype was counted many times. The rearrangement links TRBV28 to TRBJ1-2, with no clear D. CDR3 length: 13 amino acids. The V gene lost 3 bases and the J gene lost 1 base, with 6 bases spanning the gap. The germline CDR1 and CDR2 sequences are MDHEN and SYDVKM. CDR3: CASSFQNNYGYTF. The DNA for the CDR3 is TGTGCCAGCAGTTTTCAGAATAACTATGGCTACACCTTC.

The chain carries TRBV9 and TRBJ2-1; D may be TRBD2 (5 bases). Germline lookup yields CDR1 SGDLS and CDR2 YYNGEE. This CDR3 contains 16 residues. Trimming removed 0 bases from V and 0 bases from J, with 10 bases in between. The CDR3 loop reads CASSVDIGSSYNEQFF. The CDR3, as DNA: TGTGCCAGCAGCGTAGATATAGGGAGCTCCTACAATGAGCAGTTCTTC.

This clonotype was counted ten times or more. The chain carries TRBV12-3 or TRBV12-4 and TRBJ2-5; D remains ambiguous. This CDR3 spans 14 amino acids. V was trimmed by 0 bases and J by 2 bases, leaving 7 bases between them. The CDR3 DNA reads TGTGCCAGCAGTTTAGCAACGTTACAAGAGACCCAGTACTTC. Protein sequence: CASSLATLQETQYF.

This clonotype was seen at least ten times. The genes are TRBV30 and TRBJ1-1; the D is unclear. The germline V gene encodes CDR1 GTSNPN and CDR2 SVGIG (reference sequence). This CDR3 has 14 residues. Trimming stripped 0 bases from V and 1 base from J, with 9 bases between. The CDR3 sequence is CAWSVTRGNTEAFF. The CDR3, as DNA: TGTGCCTGGAGTGTAACGAGAGGGAACACTGAAGCTTTCTTT.

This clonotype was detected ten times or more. The CDR3 sequence is CASSEFSGTANQPQHF. CDR3 sequence (DNA): TGTGCCAGCAGTGAATTTTCCGGAACAGCCAATCAGCCCCAGCATTTT. V usage is TRBV2 and J usage is TRBJ1-5; unclear D gene. The CDR3 has 16 amino acids. Germline-derived CDR1 and CDR2 are SNHLY and FYNNEI. V shed 2 bases and J shed 3 bases, with 14 bases lying between them.

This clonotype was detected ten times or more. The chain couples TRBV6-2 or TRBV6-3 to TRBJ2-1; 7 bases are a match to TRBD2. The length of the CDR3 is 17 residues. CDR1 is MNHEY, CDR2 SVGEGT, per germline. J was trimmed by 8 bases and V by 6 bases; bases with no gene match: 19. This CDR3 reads CASRAYPTSREGDEQFF. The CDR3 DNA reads TGTGCCAGCAGAGCCTACCCGACTAGCAGGGAAGGCGATGAGCAGTTCTTC.

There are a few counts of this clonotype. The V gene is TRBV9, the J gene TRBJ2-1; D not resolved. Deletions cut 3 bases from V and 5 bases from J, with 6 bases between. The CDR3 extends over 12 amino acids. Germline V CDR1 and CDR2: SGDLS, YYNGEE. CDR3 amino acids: CASSDQDNEQFF. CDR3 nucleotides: TGTGCCAGCAGCGACCAAGACAATGAGCAGTTCTTC.

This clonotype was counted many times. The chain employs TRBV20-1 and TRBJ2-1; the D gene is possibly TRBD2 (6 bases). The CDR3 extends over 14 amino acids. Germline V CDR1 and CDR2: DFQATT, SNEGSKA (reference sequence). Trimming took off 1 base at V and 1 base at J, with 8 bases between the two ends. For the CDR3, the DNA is TGCAGTGCTAGAGTCGGGAGATCCTACAATGAGCAGTTCTTC. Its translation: CSARVGRSYNEQFF.

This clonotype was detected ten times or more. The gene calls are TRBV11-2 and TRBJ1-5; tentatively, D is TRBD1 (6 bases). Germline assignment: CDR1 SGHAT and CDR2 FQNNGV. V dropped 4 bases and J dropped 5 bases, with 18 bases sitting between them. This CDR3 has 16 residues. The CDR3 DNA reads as TGTGCCAGCAGCTCCACCAGGGGTAAGGGGGATCAGCCCCAGCATTTT. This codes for CASSSTRGKGDQPQHF.

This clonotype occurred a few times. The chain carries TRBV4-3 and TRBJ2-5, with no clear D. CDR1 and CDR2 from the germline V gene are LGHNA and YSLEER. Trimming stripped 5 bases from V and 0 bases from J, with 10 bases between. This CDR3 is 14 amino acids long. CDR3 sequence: CASSGSIYQETQYF. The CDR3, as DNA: TGCGCCAGCAGCGGCTCAATCTACCAAGAGACCCAGTACTTC.

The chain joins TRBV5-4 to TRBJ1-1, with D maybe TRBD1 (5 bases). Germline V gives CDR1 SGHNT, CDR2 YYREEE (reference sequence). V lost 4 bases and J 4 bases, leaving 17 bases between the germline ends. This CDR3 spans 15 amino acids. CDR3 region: CASSRGGPLSTEAFF. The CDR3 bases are TGTGCCAGCAGCCGCGGGGGACCCTTGAGCACTGAAGCTTTCTTT.

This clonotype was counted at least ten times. CDR3: CASSLDSTTQYF. In DNA, the CDR3 is TGTGCCAGCAGCTTAGATTCGACAACCCAGTACTTC. The chain joins TRBV7-9 to TRBJ2-5; D unclear. Germline lookup yields CDR1 SEHNR and CDR2 FQNEAQ (reference sequence). V shed 1 base and J shed 8 bases, with 8 bases lying between them. This CDR3 comprises 12 residues.

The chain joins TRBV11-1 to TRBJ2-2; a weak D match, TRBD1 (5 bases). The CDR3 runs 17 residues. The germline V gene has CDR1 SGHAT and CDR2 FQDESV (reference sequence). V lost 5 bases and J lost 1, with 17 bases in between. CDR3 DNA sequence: TGTGCCAGCAGCCCCCCCCCAGGGCGCAAGAACACCGGGGAGCTGTTTTTT. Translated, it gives CASSPPPGRKNTGELFF. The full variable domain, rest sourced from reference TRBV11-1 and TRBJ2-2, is EAEVAQSPRYKITEKSQAVAFWCDPISGHATLYWYRQILGQGPELLVQFQDESVVDDSQLPKDRFSAERLKGVDSTLKIQPAELGDSAMYLCASSPPPGRKNTGELFFGEGSRLTVL.

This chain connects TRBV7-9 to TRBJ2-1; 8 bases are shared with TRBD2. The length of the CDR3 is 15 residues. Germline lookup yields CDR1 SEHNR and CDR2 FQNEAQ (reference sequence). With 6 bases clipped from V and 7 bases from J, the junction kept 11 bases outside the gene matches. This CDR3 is CASRVKAGEGNEQFF. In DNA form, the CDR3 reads TGTGCCAGCAGAGTAAAAGCGGGAGAGGGTAATGAGCAGTTCTTC.

CDR3 residues: CASSYALGSNGYTF. The DNA of the CDR3 is TGTGCCAGCAGTTACGCTCTCGGATCAAATGGCTACACCTTC. The J gene is TRBJ1-2, the V gene TRBV6-5; D unresolved. Trimming left V 2 bases short and J 6 bases short, with 13 bases between. CDR1 and CDR2 from the germline V gene are MNHEY and SVGAGI. The CDR3 has 14 amino acids.

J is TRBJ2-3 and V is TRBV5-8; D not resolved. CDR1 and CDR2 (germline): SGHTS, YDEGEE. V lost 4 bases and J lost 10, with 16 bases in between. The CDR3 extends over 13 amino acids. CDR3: CASSLARPPAQYF. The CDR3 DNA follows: TGTGCCAGCAGCCTGGCCCGTCCTCCCGCGCAGTATTTT.

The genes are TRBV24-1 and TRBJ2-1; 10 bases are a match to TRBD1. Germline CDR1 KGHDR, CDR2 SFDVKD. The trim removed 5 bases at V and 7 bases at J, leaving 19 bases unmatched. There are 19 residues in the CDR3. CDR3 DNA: TGTGCCACCAGTGGGCAAAGGGACAGGGGTCTAGCGAGACGAAATGAGCAGTTCTTC. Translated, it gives CATSGQRDRGLARRNEQFF.

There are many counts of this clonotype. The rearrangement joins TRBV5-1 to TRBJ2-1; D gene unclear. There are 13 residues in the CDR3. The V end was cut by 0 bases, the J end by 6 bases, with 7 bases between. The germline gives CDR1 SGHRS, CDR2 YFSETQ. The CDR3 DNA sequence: TGCGCCAGCAGCTTGGATGTCGCCAATGAGCAGTTCTTC. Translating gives CASSLDVANEQFF.

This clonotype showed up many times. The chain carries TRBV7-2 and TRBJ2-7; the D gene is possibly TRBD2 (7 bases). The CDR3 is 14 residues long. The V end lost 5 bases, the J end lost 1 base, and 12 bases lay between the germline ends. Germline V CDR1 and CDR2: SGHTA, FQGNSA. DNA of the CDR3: TGTGCCAGCAGCAGGGGGGGGGGGTCCTACGAGCAGTACTTC. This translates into CASSRGGGSYEQYF.